This entry concerns a single TCR beta chain. One end of the junction does not line up with germline, which may come from a read error. The assay was immunoSEQ multiplex PCR, and TCRdb's table has in-frame clones only and misses some. Of 58,000 or so clones listed, around 76% were seen once; the top ten hold roughly 5.3%. The data stem from a study of blood T cell repertoires in COVID-19. The TCR originated in a human donor in a cohort sampled during active COVID-19. The sample comprised peripheral blood.

The CDR3 DNA sequence: TGTGCCAGTAATATATGGGGACAACATGGCTACACCTTC. This encodes CASNIWGQHGYTF. The chain couples TRBV19 to TRBJ1-2; maybe TRBD1 (6 bases). Germline CDR1 is LNHDA and CDR2 is SQIVND (reference sequence). CDR3 length: 13 amino acids.